The rows below give T cell receptor beta chains drawn from one sample of a study of blood T cell repertoires in COVID-19. Sequenced by immunoSEQ multiplex PCR; TCRdb stores in-frame clones only, minus some. The sample comprises around 200,000 clones, roughly 83% of which are singletons, and under 4% rests with the top ten. The sequencing sample was made of PBMCs or T cells enriched from blood (not recorded which). These TCRs come from a woman aged 25 to 39 who had recovered from COVID-19. The CDR3 runs from the conserved cysteine through the conserved F or W. A D gene is named only where the DNA matches it firmly. Rows may omit the clone size; those that give it use once, few, many or a size class.

>TRBJ1-2|TRBD1|NA|TRBV11-2
TGTGCCAGCAGCCAATTGACAGGGACGGACGGCTACACCTTC
CASSQLTGTDGYTF
>TRBJ1-6|NA|NA|TRBV7-9
TGTGCCAGCAGCTCCCGAGCGACAGCCCTCTCCTATAATTCACCCCTCCACTTT
CASSSRATALSYNSPLHF
>TRBJ2-1|NA|NA|TRBV24-1
TGTGCCACCAGTGAGCCACAGGGTAGCTCCTACAATGAGCAGTTCTTC
CATSEPQGSSYNEQFF
>TRBJ2-5|TRBD2|NA|TRBV19
TGTGCCAGTAGTAGGACTAGCGGGGCTCAAGAGACCCAGTACTTC
CASSRTSGAQETQYF
>TRBJ2-7|TRBD2|NA|TRBV5-1
TGCGCCAGCAGCTCGGGACTAGCGGGAGAGGGAGGGTACTTC
CASSSGLAGEGGYF
>TRBJ2-2|TRBD2|NA|TRBV7-6
TGTGCCAGCAGCTTAACGCGAGCGGGAGTTCTCGGGGAGCTGTTTTTT
CASSLTRAGVLGELFF
>TRBJ2-2|TRBD1|NA|TRBV28
TGTGCCAGCAGTTTAACAGGGGCCGGGGAGCTGTTTTTT
CASSLTGAGELFF
>TRBJ2-7|NA|NA|TRBV7-2
TGTGCCAGCAGCTTCCCACAGGGAAAAACCTACGAGCAGTACTTC
CASSFPQGKTYEQYF
>TRBJ2-3|NA|few|TRBV2
TGTGCCAGCAGGTTGGAGAGGGAGGACCCATCCCCTTTT
CASRLEREDPSPF
>TRBJ2-7|NA|NA|TRBV27
TGTGCCAGCAGTTTTGCGAGGGCCGACTACGAGCAGTACTTC
CASSFARADYEQYF
>TRBJ1-1|NA|NA|TRBV4-1
TGCGCCAGCAGCCATCCGGGTCTCACTGAAGCTTTCTTT
CASSHPGLTEAFF
>TRBJ2-1|NA|NA|TRBV18
TGTGCCAGCTCACCATGGCTAGTCGGGAATGAGCAGTTCTTC
CASSPWLVGNEQFF
>TRBJ1-4|TRBD1|NA|TRBV11-2
TGTGCCAGCAGCGTCCCGACAGGGTTAGACGAAAAACTGTTTTTT
CASSVPTGLDEKLFF
>TRBJ1-1|NA|NA|TRBV6-5
TGTGCCAGCAGGGGCTGGGGGGGAACTGAAGCTTTCTTT
CASRGWGGTEAFF
>TRBJ1-2|NA|NA|TRBV11-2
TGTGCCAGCAGGCACAGGGTGGTAGACTATGGCTACACCTTC
CASRHRVVDYGYTF
>TRBJ1-5|NA|NA|TRBV19
TGTGCCAGTAGTACGGCCGGGGGTAGGGGTCAGCCCCAGCATTTT
CASSTAGGRGQPQHF
>TRBJ2-7|TRBD1|NA|TRBV5-4
TGTGCCAGCATCGACAGGGGGGGCGGCGAGCAGTACTTC
CASIDRGGGEQYF
>TRBJ2-2|NA|NA|TRBV5-6
TGTGCCAGCAGCTCCCGGCGCCACGGGGGGCGGGGGACCGGGGAGCTGTTTTTT
CASSSRRHGGRGTGELFF
>TRBJ1-1|NA|NA|TRBV27
TGTGCCAGCAGTTTACTCCCCAGACTGGGGAGCACTGAAGCTTTCTTT
CASSLLPRLGSTEAFF
>TRBJ1-2|NA|NA|TRBV6-5
TGTGCCAGCAGTTACAGGCCCAGGGATGGCTACACCTTC
CASSYRPRDGYTF
>TRBJ1-1|TRBD1|few|TRBV29-1
TGCAGCGTTGAAGATCTCCCGGGACAGGGAGGGGACACTGAAGCTTTCTTT
CSVEDLPGQGGDTEAFF
>TRBJ1-1|NA|NA|TRBV4-2
TGTGCCAGCAGCCAGCTGACTCAGAACACTGAAGCTTTCTTT
CASSQLTQNTEAFF
>TRBJ1-6|TRBD1|NA|TRBV2
TGTGCCAGCAGTGAAGCGGGACAGGAAAATTCACCCCTCCACTTT
CASSEAGQENSPLHF
>TRBJ1-2|NA|NA|TRBV2
TGTGCCAGCAGTGAAGAGAGCGGTAAAGTAGAAGGCTACACCTTC
CASSEESGKVEGYTF
>TRBJ2-2|TRBD1|once|TRBV7-3
TGTGCCAGCAGCACCGTGACAGGGGCGAACACCGGGGAGCTGTTTTTT
CASSTVTGANTGELFF
>TRBJ2-1|NA|NA|TRBV9
TGTGCCAGCAGCGTAGTGGGAGGAAGCTCCTACAATGAGCAGTTCTTC
CASSVVGGSSYNEQFF
>TRBJ1-2|NA|NA|TRBV5-1
TGCGCCAGCAGCCCAGGGAGGGGGGACTATGGCTACACCTTC
CASSPGRGDYGYTF
>TRBJ2-1|NA|NA|TRBV29-1
TGCAGCGTGGAACCCGGGGGTGACTACAATGAGCAGTTCTTC
CSVEPGGDYNEQFF
>TRBJ1-6|NA|NA|TRBV2
TGTGCCACCAGAGGACTCCCACGCGGTTCACCCCTCCACTTT
CATRGLPRGSPLHF
>TRBJ2-3|TRBD1|NA|TRBV7-8
TGTGCCAGCAGCTTAGGGAGGACAGGGAGCACAGATACGCAGTATTTT
CASSLGRTGSTDTQYF
>TRBJ2-1|TRBD2|NA|TRBV18
TGTGCCAGCTCACCGTCCAGCGGGAGGGCCGACTACAATGAGCAGTTCTTC
CASSPSSGRADYNEQFF
>TRBJ1-2|TRBD1|NA|TRBV29-1
TGCAGCGTTGCCAGGACAGGGGCTAACTATGGCTACACCTTC
CSVARTGANYGYTF
>TRBJ1-2|TRBD1|NA|TRBV7-9
TGTGCCAGCAGCTTCGCAGGGGGTCGGGGCTACACCTTC
CASSFAGGRGYTF
>TRBJ2-5|TRBD2|NA|TRBV5-1
TGCGCCAGCAGCTTGGAGGCTAGCGGGAGAAGGAAGACCCAGTACTTC
CASSLEASGRRKTQYF
>TRBJ1-2|NA|NA|TRBV6-5
TGTGCCAGCAGTTACAGGTTTCCGGGAGGGGATGGCTACACCTTC
CASSYRFPGGDGYTF
>TRBJ1-4|TRBD1|once|TRBV5-4
TGTGCCAGCAGTAGCTCGAGGGGGCAAGGGGAAAAACTGTTTTTT
CASSSSRGQGEKLFF
>TRBJ1-2|NA|NA|TRBV27
TGTGCCAGCAGTTTTTTTCGGGCAGGGAAGGACTATGGCTACACCTTC
CASSFFRAGKDYGYTF
>TRBJ1-1|NA|NA|TRBV5-1
TGCGCCAGCAGCCATGGTGCAGTGAACACTGAAGCTTTCTTT
CASSHGAVNTEAFF
>TRBJ2-2|TRBD2|few|TRBV4-1
TGCGCCAGCAGCCAACCACTTTGGCGGGGGGCAGTGGGTACCGGGGAGCTGTTTTTT
CASSQPLWRGAVGTGELFF
>TRBJ1-6|TRBD1|NA|TRBV7-9
TGTGCCAGCAGCCCCCGACAGGGAGATAATTCACCCCTCCACTTT
CASSPRQGDNSPLHF